The 10 T cell receptor beta chains below were found in one sample sequenced in a study of T cell changes during pregnancy in multiple sclerosis. The data were produced by immunoSEQ multiplex PCR, yet TCRdb's version contains in-frame clones alone and is incomplete. The profile shows tens of thousands of clones, roughly 92% of them singletons. Sequencing used peripheral blood, obtained after pregnancy. The receptors stem from a female donor with multiple sclerosis, enrolled in a pregnancy study.

This rearrangement joins TRBV2 to TRBJ1-1, with D perhaps TRBD1 (5 bases). The germline V gene encodes CDR1 SNHLY and CDR2 FYNNEI. The V gene lost 0 bases and the J gene lost 4 bases, with 9 bases spanning the gap. The CDR3 is 14 amino acids. The CDR3 sequence is CASSEAVGGTEAFF. In DNA form, the CDR3 reads TGTGCCAGCAGTGAAGCGGTGGGGGGCACTGAAGCTTTCTTT. The whole variable domain, remainder taken from reference TRBV2 and TRBJ1-1, is EPEVTQTPSHQVTQMGQEVILRCVPISNHLYFYWYRQILGQKVEFLVSFYNNEISEKSEIFDDQFSVERPDGSNFTLKIRSTKLEDSAMYFCASSEAVGGTEAFFGQGTRLTVV.

The genes are TRBV5-1 and TRBJ1-3, with 8 bases aligning to TRBD1. The germline V gene has CDR1 SGHRS and CDR2 YFSETQ. The CDR3 is 18 amino acids. Trimming at V came to 0 bases and at J to 0 bases, leaving 8 bases not matched to a gene. As DNA, the CDR3 is TGCGCCAGCAGCTTGGAGAGGACAGGGCAAGACTCTGGAAACACCATATATTTT. Amino acid sequence: CASSLERTGQDSGNTIYF.

The CDR3: CSVAKGTGAYEQYF. The CDR3 coding sequence is TGCAGCGTCGCTAAGGGGACAGGGGCCTACGAGCAGTACTTC. The gene calls are TRBV29-1 and TRBJ2-7; 10 nucleotides agree with TRBD1. Germline CDR1 and CDR2: SQVTM and ANQGSEA. This CDR3 region has 14 residues. V dropped 6 bases and J dropped 2; count of bases not matched to a gene: 7.

The chain uses TRBV27 and TRBJ2-3, with D possibly being TRBD2 (5 bases). The ends were cut back, 7 bases at V and 1 base at J, with 21 bases in the middle. The CDR3 covers 17 residues. Per the germline V gene, CDR1 is MNHEY and CDR2 is SMNVEV (reference sequence). The CDR3 loop reads CASTDRAGPAGTDTQYF. The DNA of the CDR3 is TGTGCCAGCACGGACCGGGCGGGCCCGGCGGGCACAGATACGCAGTATTTT.

The V call is TRBV10-2, the J call TRBJ1-5; no clear D. This CDR3 is 14 amino acids long. Germline V CDR1 and CDR2: WSHSY, SAAADI. V lost 4 bases to trimming and J lost 0 bases, with 7 bases between them. DNA for the CDR3: TGCGCCAGCAGTGGTGCCTATAGCAATCAGCCCCAGCATTTT. Translated, it gives CASSGAYSNQPQHF.

The chain couples TRBV30 to TRBJ2-5; 8 nucleotides align to TRBD1. V dropped 3 bases and J dropped 1; count of bases not matched to a gene: 7. CDR1 GTSNPN and CDR2 SVGIG come from the germline V gene (reference sequence). This CDR3 contains 15 residues. The CDR3 is CAWRLGQAIQETQYF. The CDR3 nucleotides are TGTGCCTGGAGGTTGGGACAGGCGATCCAAGAGACCCAGTACTTC.

The chain joins TRBV4-3 to TRBJ1-2; TRBD1 might be the D (6 bases). Trimming removed 0 bases from V and 5 bases from J, with 10 bases in between. This CDR3 spans 14 amino acids. Germline values: CDR1 LGHNA, CDR2 YSLEER. The CDR3 is CASSQDARGYGYTF. CDR3 DNA sequence: TGCGCCAGCAGCCAAGATGCGAGGGGGTATGGCTACACCTTC.

J is TRBJ2-3 and V is TRBV5-1; D is unclear. V lost 4 bases to trimming and J lost 1 base, with 10 bases between them. The CDR3 loop spans 14 amino acids. The germline V gene encodes CDR1 SGHRS and CDR2 YFSETQ. The CDR3 DNA follows: TGCGCCAGCAGCCCACCGGCGGGCACAGATACGCAGTATTTT. It specifies CASSPPAGTDTQYF. The full variable domain, rest sourced from reference TRBV5-1 and TRBJ2-3, is KAGVTQTPRYLIKTRGQQVTLSCSPISGHRSVSWYQQTPGQGLQFLFEYFSETQRNKGNFPGRFSGRQFSNSRSEMNVSTLELGDSALYLCASSPPAGTDTQYFGPGTRLTVL.

The rearrangement uses TRBV7-9 and TRBJ2-1; TRBD1 aligns across 10 bases. Germline V gene data show CDR1 as SEHNR and CDR2 as FQNEAQ (reference sequence). Trimming removed 5 bases from V and 6 bases from J; junction bases left unmatched: 16. The CDR3 length is 18 residues. The CDR3 region has the DNA TGTGCCAGCAGCCCAACACCCGGGACAGGGGCCCGAGGCAATGAGCAGTTCTTC. This sequence encodes CASSPTPGTGARGNEQFF.

V gene TRBV7-9 combines with J gene TRBJ1-5; D is possibly TRBD1 (6 bases). CDR1 and CDR2 (germline): SEHNR, FQNEAQ (reference sequence). With 4 bases removed from V and 4 bases from J, the gap between germline ends came to 14 bases. The CDR3 spans 15 residues. For the CDR3, the DNA is TGTGCCAGCAGCTCAGACAGGCGAGGGAATCAGCCCCAGCATTTT. This encodes CASSSDRRGNQPQHF.